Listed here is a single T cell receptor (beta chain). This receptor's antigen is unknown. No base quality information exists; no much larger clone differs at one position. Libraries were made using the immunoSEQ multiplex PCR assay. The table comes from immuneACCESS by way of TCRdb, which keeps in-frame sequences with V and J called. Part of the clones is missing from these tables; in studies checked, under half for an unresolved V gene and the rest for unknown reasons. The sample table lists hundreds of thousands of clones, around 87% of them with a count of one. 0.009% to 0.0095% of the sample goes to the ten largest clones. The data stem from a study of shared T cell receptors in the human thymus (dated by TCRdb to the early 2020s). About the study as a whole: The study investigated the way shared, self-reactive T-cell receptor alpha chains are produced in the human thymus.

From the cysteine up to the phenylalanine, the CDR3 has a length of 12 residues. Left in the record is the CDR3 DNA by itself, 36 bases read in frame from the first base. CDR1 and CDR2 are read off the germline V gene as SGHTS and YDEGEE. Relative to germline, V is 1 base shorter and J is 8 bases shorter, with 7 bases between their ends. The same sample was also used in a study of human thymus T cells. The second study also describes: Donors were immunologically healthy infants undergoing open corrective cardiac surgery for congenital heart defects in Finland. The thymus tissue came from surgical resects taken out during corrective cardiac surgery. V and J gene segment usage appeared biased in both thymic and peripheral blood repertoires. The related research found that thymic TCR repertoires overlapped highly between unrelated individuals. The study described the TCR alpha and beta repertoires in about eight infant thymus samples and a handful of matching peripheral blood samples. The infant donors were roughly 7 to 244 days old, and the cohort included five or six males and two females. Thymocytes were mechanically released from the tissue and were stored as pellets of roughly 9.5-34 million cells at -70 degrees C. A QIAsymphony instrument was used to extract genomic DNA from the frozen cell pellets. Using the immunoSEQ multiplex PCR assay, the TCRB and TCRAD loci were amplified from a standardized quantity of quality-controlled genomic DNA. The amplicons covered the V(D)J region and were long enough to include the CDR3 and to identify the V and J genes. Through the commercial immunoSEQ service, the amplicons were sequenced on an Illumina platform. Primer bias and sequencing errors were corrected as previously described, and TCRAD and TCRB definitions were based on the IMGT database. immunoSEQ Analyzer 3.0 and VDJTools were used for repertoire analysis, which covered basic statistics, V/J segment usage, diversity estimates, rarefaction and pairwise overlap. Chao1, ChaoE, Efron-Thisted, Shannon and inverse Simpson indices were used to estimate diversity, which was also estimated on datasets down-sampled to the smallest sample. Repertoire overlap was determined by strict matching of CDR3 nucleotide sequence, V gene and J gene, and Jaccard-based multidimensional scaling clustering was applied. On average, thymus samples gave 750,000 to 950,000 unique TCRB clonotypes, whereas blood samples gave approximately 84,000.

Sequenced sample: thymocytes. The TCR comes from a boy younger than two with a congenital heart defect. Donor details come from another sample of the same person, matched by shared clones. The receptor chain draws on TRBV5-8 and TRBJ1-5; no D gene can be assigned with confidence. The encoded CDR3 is CASSLRLKPQHF. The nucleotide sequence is TGTGCCAGCAGCTTGCGACTAAAGCCCCAGCATTTT. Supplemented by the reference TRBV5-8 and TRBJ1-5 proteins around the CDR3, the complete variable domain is EAGVTQSPTHLIKTRGQQATLRCSPISGHTSVYWYQQALGLGLQFLLWYDEGEERNRGNFPPRFSGRQFPNYSSELNVNALELEDSALYLCASSLRLKPQHFGDGTRLSIL.